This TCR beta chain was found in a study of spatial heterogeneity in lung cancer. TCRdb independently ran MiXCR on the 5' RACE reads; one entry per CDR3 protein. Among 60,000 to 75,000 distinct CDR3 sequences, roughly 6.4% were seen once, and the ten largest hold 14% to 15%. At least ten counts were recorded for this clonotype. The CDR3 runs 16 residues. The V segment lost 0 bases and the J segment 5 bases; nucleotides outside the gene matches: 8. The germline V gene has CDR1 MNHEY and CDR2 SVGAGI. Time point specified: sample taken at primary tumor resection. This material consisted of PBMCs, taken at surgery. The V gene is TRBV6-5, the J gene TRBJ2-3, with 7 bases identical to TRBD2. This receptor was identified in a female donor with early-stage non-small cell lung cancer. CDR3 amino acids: CASSYSVQAGRDTQYF. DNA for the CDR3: TGTGCCAGCAGTTACTCGGTACAAGCGGGGAGAGATACGCAGTATTTT.